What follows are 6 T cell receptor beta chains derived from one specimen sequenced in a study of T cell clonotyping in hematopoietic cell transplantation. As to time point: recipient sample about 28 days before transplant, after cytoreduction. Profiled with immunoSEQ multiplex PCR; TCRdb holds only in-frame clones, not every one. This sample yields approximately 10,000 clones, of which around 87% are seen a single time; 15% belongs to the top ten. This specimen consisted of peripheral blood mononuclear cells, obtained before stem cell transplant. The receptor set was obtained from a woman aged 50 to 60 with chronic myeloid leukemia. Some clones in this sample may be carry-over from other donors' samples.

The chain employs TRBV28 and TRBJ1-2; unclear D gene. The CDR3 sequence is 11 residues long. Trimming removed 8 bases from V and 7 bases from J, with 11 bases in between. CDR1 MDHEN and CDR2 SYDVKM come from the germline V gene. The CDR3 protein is CASLSGSGYTF. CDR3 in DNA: TGTGCCAGCCTGTCTGGCTCTGGCTACACCTTC.

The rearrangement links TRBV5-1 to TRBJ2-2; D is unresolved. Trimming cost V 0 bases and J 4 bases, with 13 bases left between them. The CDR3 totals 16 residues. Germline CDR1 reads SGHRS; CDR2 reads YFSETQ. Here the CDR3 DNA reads TGCGCCAGCAGCTTGGCTCCCAATCCCATCACCGGGGAGCTGTTTTTT. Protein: CASSLAPNPITGELFF.

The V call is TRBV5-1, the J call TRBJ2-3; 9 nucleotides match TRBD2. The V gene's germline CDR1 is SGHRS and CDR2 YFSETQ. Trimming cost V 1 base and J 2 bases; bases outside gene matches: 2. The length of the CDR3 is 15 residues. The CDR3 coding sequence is TGCGCCAGCAGCTTGCCTAGCGGGACCACAGATACGCAGTATTTT. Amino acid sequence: CASSLPSGTTDTQYF.

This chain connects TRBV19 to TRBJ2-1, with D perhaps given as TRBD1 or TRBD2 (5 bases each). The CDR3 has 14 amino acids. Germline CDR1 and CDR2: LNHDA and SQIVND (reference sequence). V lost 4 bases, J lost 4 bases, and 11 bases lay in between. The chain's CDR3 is CASSTPGPYNEQFF. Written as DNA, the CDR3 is TGTGCCAGTAGTACCCCGGGACCATACAATGAGCAGTTCTTC.

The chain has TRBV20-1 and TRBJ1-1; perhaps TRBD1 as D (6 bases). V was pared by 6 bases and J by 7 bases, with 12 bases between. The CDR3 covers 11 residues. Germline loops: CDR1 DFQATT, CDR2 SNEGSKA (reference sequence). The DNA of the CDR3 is TGCAGTGCCAGAAACAGGGATGAAGCTTTCTTT. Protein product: CSARNRDEAFF.

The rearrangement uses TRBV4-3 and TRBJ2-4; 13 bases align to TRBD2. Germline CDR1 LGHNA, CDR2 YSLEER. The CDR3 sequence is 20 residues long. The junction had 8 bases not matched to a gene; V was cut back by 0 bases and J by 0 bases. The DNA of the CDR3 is TGCGCCAGCAGCCAAGAACTAGCGGGAGGGCCTGGCCTAGCCAAAAACATTCAGTACTTC. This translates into CASSQELAGGPGLAKNIQYF.